This T cell receptor beta chain was retrieved from a study of PD-L1 blockade in urothelial cancer. Study in general: Blood was analyzed 3 weeks (second dose) and 6 weeks after treatment start. Blood yielded a median of about 150,000 T cells per sample.

Time point noted: pretreatment peripheral blood. The CDR3 spans 14 residues. The V end lost 2 bases, the J end lost 2 bases, and 11 bases lay between the germline ends. Germline V gene data show CDR1 as SGHNT and CDR2 as YYREEE (reference sequence). Measured with immunoSEQ multiplex PCR; TCRdb has only the in-frame clones, and not every one. The sample has roughly 120,000 clones, 70% to 85% seen once. This TCR was recovered from a man in his fifties with urothelial cancer. V and J are TRBV5-4 and TRBJ2-7; D may be TRBD1 (6 bases). The source was PBMCs, collected around atezolizumab (anti-PD-L1) treatment. The CDR3 nucleotides are TGTGCCAGCAGCTTCTCCGGACAGACCTACGAGCAGTACTTC. This gives the protein CASSFSGQTYEQYF.